Following are 19 T cell receptor beta chains from one sample sequenced in a study of shared clonotypes between healthy human individuals (dated by TCRdb to about 2020). For the CD8 naive samples, CD45RO-negative cells were positively selected for CCR7, yielding a CD45RA+CCR7+ population from which TemRA cells were excluded. The method was the immunoSEQ multiplex PCR assay. The clones in this table, taken by TCRdb from immuneACCESS, are in-frame only. Not every clone is retained; where verified, under half of the shortfall comes from an unresolved V gene, and the cause of the rest is unknown. The sample table lists hundreds of thousands of clones, 90% to 97% of them with a count of one. About 0.12% of the sample belongs to the ten largest clones. Sequenced: naive CD8+ T cells sorted from blood. The label giving this sample's cell subset or site can be read as: CD45RA+CCR7+. These receptors originate from a woman aged 25 to 39 in good health.

This rearrangement joins TRBV30 to TRBJ1-4; 10 bases are a match to TRBD1. The junction had 12 bases not matched to a gene; V was cut back by 5 bases and J by 12 bases. CDR3 length: 14 amino acids. Germline CDR1 reads GTSNPN; CDR2 reads SVGIG (reference sequence). The CDR3 loop is CAWGKGTGELQLFF. DNA for the CDR3: TGTGCCTGGGGGAAAGGGACAGGGGAACTGCAACTGTTTTTT.

The genes are TRBV11-2 and TRBJ2-3; D may match TRBD1 or TRBD2 (5 bases each). Germline CDR1 and CDR2: SGHAT and FQNNGV. Trimming shortened V by 5 bases and J by 2 bases, and 20 bases separated the two germline ends. This CDR3 comprises 17 residues. The CDR3 region has the DNA TGTGCCAGCAGCCCGACCGGGGCTAGATCCCCCACAGATACGCAGTATTTT. As protein: CASSPTGARSPTDTQYF.

Details on this clone: The sample holds other DNA sequences that translate to the same CDR3. The chain employs TRBV5-5 and TRBJ2-7; tentatively, D is TRBD2 (6 bases). V lost 1 base, J lost 3 bases, and 8 bases lay in between. From germline, CDR1 is SGHKS and CDR2 YYEKEE (reference sequence). This CDR3 comprises 13 residues. CDR3 protein: CASSLTSYYEQYF. CDR3 nucleotide sequence: TGTGCCAGCAGCTTGACTAGCTACTACGAGCAGTACTTC.

This sequence joins TRBV7-9 and TRBJ2-7, with 8 bases identical to TRBD1. Germline loops: CDR1 SEHNR, CDR2 FQNEAQ (reference sequence). This CDR3 comprises 16 residues. V lost 5 bases and J lost 6; bases outside the gene matches: 15. This CDR3 reads CASSQPDRVGPGEQYF. The DNA of the CDR3 is TGTGCCAGCAGCCAACCGGACAGGGTAGGGCCGGGCGAGCAGTACTTC.

This chain links TRBV14 with TRBJ2-1; the D gene is possibly TRBD2 (6 bases). CDR3 length equals 17 residues. Between the trimmed V and J ends, which lost 4 bases and 2 bases, there was a span of 18 bases. Germline V gene lookup returns CDR1 SGHDN and CDR2 FVKESK. The CDR3 protein is CASSPHEIAVTYNEQFF. The CDR3 nucleotides are TGTGCCAGCAGCCCCCACGAAATAGCGGTTACCTACAATGAGCAGTTCTTC.

The chain combines TRBV27 with TRBJ2-1; 9 nucleotides align to TRBD2. Germline V CDR1 and CDR2: MNHEY, SMNVEV (reference sequence). Trimming removed 3 bases from V and 3 bases from J; junction bases left unmatched: 3. The CDR3 has 15 residues. The CDR3 DNA reads as TGTGCCAGCAGTTTTGCGGGAGGGCTCTACAATGAGCAGTTCTTC. It specifies CASSFAGGLYNEQFF.

The rearrangement links TRBV7-9 to TRBJ2-1; no reliable D call. V lost 6 bases, J lost 0 bases, and 9 bases lay in between. Looked up from germline, CDR1 is SEHNR and CDR2 is FQNEAQ (reference sequence). The length of the CDR3 is 14 residues. The CDR3 protein is CASRASSSYNEQFF. CDR3 sequence (DNA): TGTGCCAGCAGGGCTTCCTCCTCCTACAATGAGCAGTTCTTC.

The chain combines TRBV5-1 with TRBJ1-1; D perhaps matches TRBD1 (5 bases). V was pared by 4 bases and J by 2 bases, with 15 bases between. The CDR3 consists of 15 residues. CDR1 and CDR2 from the germline V gene are SGHRS and YFSETQ. The chain's CDR3 is CASSLVRGVNTEAFF. CDR3 nucleotide sequence: TGCGCCAGCAGCCTTGTTCGGGGGGTAAACACTGAAGCTTTCTTT.

The V call is TRBV7-2, the J call TRBJ2-7, with D tentatively TRBD1 (5 bases). Trimming took off 7 bases at V and 2 bases at J, with 12 bases between the two ends. Germline assignment: CDR1 SGHTA and CDR2 FQGNSA. The CDR3 spans 13 residues. CDR3 nucleotides: TGTGCCAGCACCATGGGGCCTGCCTACGAGCAGTACTTC. Protein: CASTMGPAYEQYF.

The chain employs TRBV6-6 and TRBJ2-7, with D unresolved. CDR1 and CDR2 from the germline V gene are MNHNY and SVGAGI (reference sequence). This CDR3 region has 13 residues. V lost 2 bases, J lost 2 bases, and 7 bases lay in between. Written as DNA, the CDR3 is TGTGCCAGCAGTTACACCGATGCCTACGAGCAGTACTTC. Translated, it gives CASSYTDAYEQYF.

The chain links TRBV11-2 to TRBJ2-1, with a possible D match to TRBD2 (6 bases). V was clipped by 7 bases and J by 10 bases, with 14 bases between them. Germline loops: CDR1 SGHAT, CDR2 FQNNGV. CDR3 length: 12 residues. The CDR3 protein is CASTVGLAEQFF. DNA for the CDR3: TGTGCCAGCACCGTGGGGCTAGCGGAGCAGTTCTTC. Full variable domain (rest looked up from reference TRBV11-2 and TRBJ2-1): EAGVAQSPRYKIIEKRQSVAFWCNPISGHATLYWYQQILGQGPKLLIQFQNNGVVDDSQLPKDRFSAERLKGVDSTLKIQPAKLEDSAVYLCASTVGLAEQFFGPGTRLTVL.

J is TRBJ2-2 and V is TRBV28; D possibly corresponds to TRBD1 (5 bases). This CDR3 is built from 17 residues. Germline V CDR1 and CDR2: MDHEN, SYDVKM. Trimming cost V 6 bases and J 1 base, with 18 bases left between them. The CDR3 reads CASRPASRAMNTGELFF. CDR3 DNA: TGTGCCAGCAGACCTGCGAGCAGGGCGATGAACACCGGGGAGCTGTTTTTT.

J is TRBJ2-7 and V is TRBV7-9; 9 bases line up with TRBD1. CDR3 length: 15 residues. Germline assignment: CDR1 SEHNR and CDR2 FQNEAQ (reference sequence). V shed 0 bases and J 0 bases; nucleotides not matched to a gene: 0. As DNA, the CDR3 is TGTGCCAGCAGCTTAGCGACAGGGGGCTCCTACGAGCAGTACTTC. The encoded protein is CASSLATGGSYEQYF.

This chain joins TRBV11-1 and TRBJ2-7; maybe TRBD1 (5 bases). With 1 base removed from V and 3 bases from J, the gap between germline ends came to 16 bases. Germline CDR1 reads SGHAT; CDR2 reads FQDESV (reference sequence). There are 16 residues in the CDR3. The CDR3 DNA sequence: TGTGCCAGCAGCTTAGTTTCAGGACAAGCCCACTACGAGCAGTACTTC. Residues: CASSLVSGQAHYEQYF.

The rearrangement joins TRBV4-1 to TRBJ1-4; D may be TRBD1 (5 bases). The CDR3 has 16 residues. V lost 0 bases to trimming and J lost 4 bases, with 12 bases between them. CDR1 and CDR2 (germline): MGHRA, YSYEKL. The CDR3 DNA reads as TGCGCCAGCAGCCAAGATCGATCAGGGAGTAATGAAAAACTGTTTTTT. Translated, it gives CASSQDRSGSNEKLFF.

The chain recombines TRBV23-1 with TRBJ2-5; 7 nucleotides align to TRBD1. TRBV23-1 counts as an open reading frame of uncertain function. CDR3 length: 17 residues. The trim removed 2 bases at V and 5 bases at J, leaving 14 bases unmatched. The CDR3 is CASSQLTPGQSHETQYF. The CDR3 nucleotides are TGCGCCAGCAGTCAACTGACTCCGGGACAGAGTCACGAGACCCAGTACTTC.

The count of this clone is one. V usage is TRBV28 and J usage is TRBJ2-3; 8 nucleotides match TRBD2. Germline CDR1 reads MDHEN; CDR2 reads SYDVKM. V lost 6 bases to trimming and J lost 5 bases; unmatched junction nucleotides: 1. The CDR3 extends over 12 amino acids. Written as DNA, the CDR3 is TGTGCCAGCAGCCTAGCGGGAGATACGCAGTATTTT. Translated, it gives CASSLAGDTQYF.

The chain links TRBV29-1 to TRBJ2-7, with D uncertain. CDR1 and CDR2 from the germline V gene are SQVTM and ANQGSEA. The CDR3 is 13 residues long. Trimming removed 4 bases at V and 2 bases at J, with 12 bases between. The CDR3 sequence is CSVGAPRTYEQYF. The CDR3 coding sequence is TGCAGCGTTGGGGCGCCGAGGACCTACGAGCAGTACTTC.

This chain connects TRBV4-1 to TRBJ2-2; TRBD2 matches 9 bases. CDR1 is MGHRA and CDR2 is YSYEKL in the germline V gene. Germline trimming cut 3 bases from V and 1 base from J; bases unmatched to any gene: 6. The CDR3 contains 17 residues. CDR3: CASSQRVAGVNTGELFF. The CDR3 nucleotides read TGCGCCAGCAGCCAGAGGGTAGCGGGGGTGAACACCGGGGAGCTGTTTTTT.